The T cell receptor (beta chain) under discussion was sequenced for a study of CD4 and CD8 cells across lung adenocarcinoma regions. TCRdb re-called the PCR reads through MiXCR, storing one row per CDR3 protein. There are several thousand distinct CDR3 sequences in the sample; about 50% occur only once, and about 20% lies in the top ten. In its sample, this clonotype ranks as medium-sized. The V gene's germline CDR1 is MNHNS and CDR2 SASEGT. The CDR3 sequence is 14 residues long. The V and J ends lost 2 bases and 8 bases respectively, with 13 bases between them. Donors had localized lung adenocarcinoma, a non-small cell lung cancer.

This chain connects TRBV6-1 to TRBJ2-1; D uncertain. Sequenced sample: CD4+ T cells from the margin of a lung tumor. The origin of this receptor is a male donor with lung adenocarcinoma. The CD4 and CD8 labels of this study may be unreliable. The CDR3 region has the DNA TGTGCCAGCAGTGAAATCGGTACTGTTGATGAGCAGTTCTTC. Translating gives CASSEIGTVDEQFF.